Following are 20 T cell receptor beta chains from one sample sequenced in a study of CD8 T cells in ankylosing spondylitis. TCRdb fed the 5' RACE reads into MiXCR, producing one record per CDR3 protein. Found here are some 33,000 distinct CDR3 sequences, 14% of them singletons; the top ten hold approximately 40%. The sample was blood. The receptor set was obtained from a male donor with ankylosing spondylitis or in good health (not recorded which).

For the CDR3, the DNA is TGTGCCAGCAGTTACTCAGTGATAGATACGCAGTATTTT. Translated: CASSYSVIDTQYF. The J gene is TRBJ2-3, the V gene TRBV6-5, with D uncertain. CDR1 MNHEY and CDR2 SVGAGI come from the germline V gene. The CDR3 has 13 amino acids. The V end was cut by 0 bases, the J end by 5 bases, with 6 bases between.

The sample holds a few counts of this clonotype. The chain employs TRBV28 and TRBJ2-5; D possibly matches TRBD1 or TRBD2 (5 bases each). This CDR3 contains 13 residues. V was trimmed by 6 bases and J by 2 bases, leaving 10 bases between them. From germline, CDR1 is MDHEN and CDR2 SYDVKM. As DNA, the CDR3 is TGTGCCAGCAGCCGGGACCATCAAGAGACCCAGTACTTC. Its protein product is CASSRDHQETQYF.

This clonotype was seen more than once but under ten times. The chain has TRBV29-1 and TRBJ2-7, with a possible D match to TRBD2 (6 bases). CDR1 and CDR2 (germline): SQVTM, ANQGSEA. The CDR3 totals 12 residues. Trimming took off 3 bases at V and 3 bases at J, with 9 bases between the two ends. The CDR3: CSVEMRGYEQYF. For the CDR3, the DNA is TGCAGCGTTGAGATGCGGGGCTACGAGCAGTACTTC.

This rearrangement joins TRBV10-3 to TRBJ2-1; D is possibly TRBD1 or TRBD2 (5 bases each). This CDR3 is 11 amino acids long. The germline V and J ends were trimmed by 8 bases and 3 bases, with 5 bases remaining between them. Germline CDR1 is ENHRY and CDR2 is SYGVKD. In DNA form, the CDR3 reads TGTGCCATCGGGGGCTACAATGAGCAGTTCTTC. This gives the protein CAIGGYNEQFF.

The chain joins TRBV20-1 to TRBJ2-3, with 9 bases matching TRBD2. V lost 3 bases and J lost 6; bases outside the gene matches: 4. The germline V gene encodes CDR1 DFQATT and CDR2 SNEGSKA (reference sequence). The CDR3 consists of 13 residues. CDR3 DNA: TGCAGTGCTAGTTCAGCGGGGGGCGATACGCAGTATTTT. Protein sequence: CSASSAGGDTQYF.

This sequence joins TRBV6-2 or TRBV6-3 and TRBJ2-7; D perhaps matches TRBD2 (6 bases). This CDR3 region has 15 residues. The V end was cut by 6 bases, the J end by 2 bases, with 17 bases between. Germline V gene sequence: CDR1 MNHEY, CDR2 SVGEGT. The DNA for the CDR3 is TGTGCCAGCAGCCGCGGTGGAGGGGTCCCCTACGAGCAGTACGTC. It is translated as CASSRGGGVPYEQYV.

This clonotype was detected a few times. V and J are TRBV29-1 and TRBJ1-2, with 8 bases that match TRBD1. The CDR3 contains 14 residues. Trimming at V came to 6 bases and at J to 8 bases, leaving 14 bases not matched to a gene. Germline V gene sequence: CDR1 SQVTM, CDR2 ANQGSEA. CDR3 coding DNA: TGCAGCGTCGCCGGGACAGGCGCACTGGGGGGCTACACCTTC. Translation gives CSVAGTGALGGYTF.

This clonotype has only a few counts. The chain joins TRBV3-1 to TRBJ2-5; no clear D gene. Per germline, CDR1 LGHDT and CDR2 YNNKEL (reference sequence). The CDR3 has 11 residues. V was clipped by 5 bases and J by 2 bases, with 3 bases between them. CDR3 sequence: CASSKQETQYF. Here the CDR3 DNA reads TGTGCCAGCAGCAAACAAGAGACCCAGTACTTC.

The gene calls are TRBV6-2 or TRBV6-3 and TRBJ2-2; 12 nucleotides match TRBD2. CDR3 length equals 16 residues. Trimming cost V 6 bases and J 0 bases; bases outside gene matches: 2. CDR1 is MNHEY and CDR2 is SVGEGT in the germline V gene. The CDR3 reads CASSRTSGANTGELFF. The CDR3 nucleotides are TGTGCCAGCAGCAGGACTAGCGGGGCGAACACCGGGGAGCTGTTTTTT.

V gene TRBV20-1 combines with J gene TRBJ2-1; D gene ambiguous. Germline V gives CDR1 DFQATT, CDR2 SNEGSKA (reference sequence). The CDR3 is 11 residues long. Trimming shortened V by 4 bases and J by 6 bases, and 7 bases separated the two germline ends. CDR3 coding DNA: TGCAGTGCTAACAAGGGCAATGAGCAGTTCTTC. Translating gives CSANKGNEQFF.

This clonotype was seen more than once but under ten times. V and J are TRBV5-5 and TRBJ2-2; D is possibly TRBD1 or TRBD2 (5 bases each). Between the trimmed V and J ends, which lost 6 bases and 4 bases, there was a span of 16 bases. The germline V gene encodes CDR1 SGHKS and CDR2 YYEKEE (reference sequence). CDR3 length: 15 amino acids. CDR3 DNA sequence: TGTGCCAGCACGGTCAGGGACGGGGTCACCGGGGAGCTGTTTTTT. This gives the protein CASTVRDGVTGELFF.

The table lists this clonotype with a few counts. V and J are TRBV7-2 and TRBJ2-2; 9 bases map to TRBD2. CDR1 is SGHTA, CDR2 FQGNSA, per germline. The CDR3 totals 15 residues. V gave up 3 bases and J gave up 1 base; unmatched junction bases: 0. DNA for the CDR3: TGTGCCAGCAGCTTGACTAGCGGGAACACCGGGGAGCTGTTTTTT. This codes for CASSLTSGNTGELFF. Supplemented by reference TRBV7-2 and TRBJ2-2, the full variable domain reads GAGVSQSPSNKVTEKGKDVELRCDPISGHTALYWYRQSLGQGLEFLIYFQGNSAPDKSGLPSDRFSAERTGGSVSTLTIQRTQQEDSAVYLCASSLTSGNTGELFFGEGSRLTVL.

The chain recombines TRBV10-3 with TRBJ2-3, with D perhaps being TRBD1 or TRBD2 (5 bases each). Germline values: CDR1 ENHRY, CDR2 SYGVKD. Trimming took 6 bases from V and 5 from J, leaving 12 bases between them. CDR3 length: 13 residues. CDR3: CAIRGDVGDTQYF. CDR3 coding DNA: TGTGCCATCAGGGGGGACGTCGGAGATACGCAGTATTTT.

V gene TRBV12-3 or TRBV12-4 combines with J gene TRBJ2-5; 7 bases align to TRBD2. CDR3 length equals 13 residues. Trimming removed 6 bases from V and 5 bases from J; junction bases left unmatched: 6. The CDR3 coding sequence is TGTGCCAGCAGCCCAGGCGGGGGTGAGACCCAGTACTTC. It is translated as CASSPGGGETQYF.

This chain uses TRBV6-1 with TRBJ1-1; unclear D gene. Germline CDR1 is MNHNS and CDR2 is SASEGT. CDR3 size: 12 residues. V lost 7 bases and J 5 bases, leaving 11 bases between the germline ends. CDR3: CASTTEGTEAFF. CDR3 DNA: TGTGCCAGCACCACCGAGGGTACTGAAGCTTTCTTT.

This rearrangement joins TRBV20-1 to TRBJ1-4; unclear D gene. V was pared by 2 bases and J by 4 bases, with 8 bases between. Germline CDR1 reads DFQATT; CDR2 reads SNEGSKA (reference sequence). The CDR3 has 13 residues. The CDR3 DNA follows: TGCAGTGCTAGAACGGGAGATAATGAAAAACTGTTTTTT. Amino acid sequence: CSARTGDNEKLFF.

The J gene is TRBJ2-1, the V gene TRBV10-3; 9 bases map to TRBD1. This CDR3 contains 14 residues. Trimming cost V 9 bases and J 6 bases; bases outside gene matches: 9. Germline CDR1 is ENHRY and CDR2 is SYGVKD. The CDR3 loop is CAIRPGQGGNEQFF. DNA of the CDR3: TGTGCCATAAGGCCGGGACAGGGCGGCAATGAGCAGTTCTTC.

This clonotype was detected a few times. The chain has TRBV7-2 and TRBJ2-2; the match to TRBD1 covers 9 bases. Trimming took 7 bases from V and 4 from J; bases not matched to a gene: 4. The CDR3 is 14 amino acids. Germline loops: CDR1 SGHTA, CDR2 FQGNSA. CDR3 DNA sequence: TGTGCCAGCAACCGGGACAGGGCCACCGGGGAGCTGTTTTTT. This translates into CASNRDRATGELFF.

This clonotype came up a few times. The chain is built from TRBV10-3 and TRBJ2-2; maybe TRBD1 (5 bases). Germline V gene data show CDR1 as ENHRY and CDR2 as SYGVKD. The CDR3 is 14 amino acids. The germline V and J ends were trimmed by 3 bases and 3 bases, with 8 bases remaining between them. CDR3 amino acids: CAISDLGDTGELFF. CDR3 bases: TGTGCCATCAGTGATTTAGGGGACACCGGGGAGCTGTTTTTT.

This clonotype was seen ten or more times. The V gene is TRBV12-3 or TRBV12-4, the J gene TRBJ2-7; 8 nucleotides align to TRBD2. The CDR3 has 12 amino acids. The V and J ends lost 5 bases and 6 bases, in that order; junction bases with no gene match: 3. In DNA, the CDR3 is TGTGCCAGCAGTCCTGGACTAGCCGAGCAGTACGTC. It yields the protein CASSPGLAEQYV.